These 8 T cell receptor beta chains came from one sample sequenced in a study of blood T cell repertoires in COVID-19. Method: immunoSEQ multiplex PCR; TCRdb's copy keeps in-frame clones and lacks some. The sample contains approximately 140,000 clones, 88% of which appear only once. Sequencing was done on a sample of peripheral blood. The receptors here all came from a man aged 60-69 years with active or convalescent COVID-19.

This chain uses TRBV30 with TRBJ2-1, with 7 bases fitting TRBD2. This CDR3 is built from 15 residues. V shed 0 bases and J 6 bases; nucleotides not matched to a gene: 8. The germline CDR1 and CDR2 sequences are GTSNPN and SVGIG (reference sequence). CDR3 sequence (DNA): TGTGCCTGGAGTGTACGCGGGAGCTTGGGCAATGAGCAGTTCTTC. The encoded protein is CAWSVRGSLGNEQFF.

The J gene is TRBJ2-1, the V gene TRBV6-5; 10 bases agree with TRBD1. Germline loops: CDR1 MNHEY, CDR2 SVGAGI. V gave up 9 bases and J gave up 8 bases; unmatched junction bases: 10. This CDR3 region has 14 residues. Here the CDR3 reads CASLPGQGYHEQFF. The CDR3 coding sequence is TGTGCCAGTTTGCCGGGACAGGGGTACCATGAGCAGTTCTTC.

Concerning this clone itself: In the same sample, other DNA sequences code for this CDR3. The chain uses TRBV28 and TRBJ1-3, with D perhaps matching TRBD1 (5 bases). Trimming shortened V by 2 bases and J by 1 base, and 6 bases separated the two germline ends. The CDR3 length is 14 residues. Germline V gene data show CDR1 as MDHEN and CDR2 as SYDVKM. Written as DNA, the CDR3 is TGTGCCAGCAGTTTAGCAGGGTCTGGAAACACCATATATTTT. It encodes CASSLAGSGNTIYF. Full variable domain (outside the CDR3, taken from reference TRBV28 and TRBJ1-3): DVKVTQSSRYLVKRTGEKVFLECVQDMDHENMFWYRQDPGLGLRLIYFSYDVKMKEKGDIPEGYSVSREKKERFSLILESASTNQTSMYLCASSLAGSGNTIYFGEGSWLTVV.

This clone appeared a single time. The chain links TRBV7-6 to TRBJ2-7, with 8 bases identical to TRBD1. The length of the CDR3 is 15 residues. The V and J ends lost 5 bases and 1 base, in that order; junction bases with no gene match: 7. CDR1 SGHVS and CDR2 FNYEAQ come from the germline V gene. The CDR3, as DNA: TGTGCCAGCAGCAATTCGGGACAGGCTTCCTACGAGCAGTACTTC. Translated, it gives CASSNSGQASYEQYF.

CDR3 in amino acids: CASSFRGEVGETQYF. The CDR3 nucleotides read TGTGCCAGCAGCTTTAGGGGCGAGGTAGGAGAGACCCAGTACTTC. The genes are TRBV7-2 and TRBJ2-5; maybe TRBD1 (5 bases). This CDR3 spans 15 amino acids. V shed 3 bases and J shed 4 bases, with 15 bases lying between them. From germline, CDR1 is SGHTA and CDR2 FQGNSA.

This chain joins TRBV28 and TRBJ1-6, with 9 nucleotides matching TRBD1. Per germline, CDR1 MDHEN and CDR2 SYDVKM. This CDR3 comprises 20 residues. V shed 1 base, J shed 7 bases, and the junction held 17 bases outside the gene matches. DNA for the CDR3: TGTGCCAGCAGTTTATCACAGGGGGCGACCACCCTGCTTGCGAATTCACCCCTCCACTTT. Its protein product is CASSLSQGATTLLANSPLHF.

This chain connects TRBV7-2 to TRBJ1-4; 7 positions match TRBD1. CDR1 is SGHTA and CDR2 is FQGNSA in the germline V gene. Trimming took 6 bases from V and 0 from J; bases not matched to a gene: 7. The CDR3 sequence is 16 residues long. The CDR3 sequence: CASRLETGATNEKLFF. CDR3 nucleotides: TGTGCCAGCAGACTAGAAACAGGGGCAACTAATGAAAAACTGTTTTTT.

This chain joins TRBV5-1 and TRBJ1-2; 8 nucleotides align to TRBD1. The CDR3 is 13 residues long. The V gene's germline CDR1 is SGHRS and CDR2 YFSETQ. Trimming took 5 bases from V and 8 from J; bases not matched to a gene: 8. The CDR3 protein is CASSGQGVRGYTF. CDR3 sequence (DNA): TGCGCCAGCAGTGGACAGGGAGTCCGGGGCTACACCTTC. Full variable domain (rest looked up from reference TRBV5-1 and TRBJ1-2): KAGVTQTPRYLIKTRGQQVTLSCSPISGHRSVSWYQQTPGQGLQFLFEYFSETQRNKGNFPGRFSGRQFSNSRSEMNVSTLELGDSALYLCASSGQGVRGYTFGSGTRLTVV.